This TCR beta chain was retrieved from a study of blood T cell repertoires in COVID-19. Study as a whole: Samples came from the United States, Italy and Spain, spanning acute and convalescent COVID-19. The analysed material was cDNA or gDNA that came from T cells, B-cell-depleted T cells, or PBMCs.

Participants, about 18 to 90 years old, spanned around 26 US areas. The authors' processing: Reference gene primer amplification in the assay estimated nucleated cell counts. The assay was immunoSEQ multiplex PCR, and TCRdb's table has in-frame clones only and misses some. From that table come the V and J calls and clone size; the DNA was used to work out D and trimming. The sample carries about 210,000 clones, roughly 87% recorded once. The TCR comes from a young man with acute COVID-19. The sequencing sample was made of PBMCs or T cells enriched from blood (not recorded which).

This chain's CDR3 is CASSVDGVRGNEQFF. The CDR3 bases are TGTGCCAGCAGCGTAGATGGGGTAAGGGGAAATGAGCAGTTCTTC. The gene calls are TRBV9 and TRBJ2-1, with a possible D match to TRBD1 (5 bases). Germline CDR1 SGDLS, CDR2 YYNGEE. The V end was cut by 0 bases, the J end by 7 bases, with 14 bases between. This CDR3 has 15 residues.